These T cell receptor beta chains were read from a single sample in a study of blood T cell repertoires in COVID-19. The table came from immunoSEQ multiplex PCR; TCRdb's copy has only in-frame clones and leaves some out. Of 400,000 to 550,000 clones in the sample, 75% to 90% were seen once. Material: peripheral blood. All receptors derive from a woman aged 25 to 39 with acute or convalescent COVID-19. Each CDR3 is given with its conserved first and last residue. Each record gives: J gene, V gene, clone size, D gene, CDR3 protein, CDR3 DNA. D genes are given only for firm matches. Size values are once, few and many counts, or a class for expanded clones, and some rows have none.

TRBJ2-6	TRBV30	.	TRBD2	CAWSVWDGGLAGGQGANVLTF	TGTGCCTGGAGTGTTTGGGACGGTGGACTAGCGGGGGGGCAAGGGGCCAACGTCCTGACTTTC
TRBJ1-1	TRBV27	.	.	CASSLLIDTEAFF	TGTGCCAGCAGTTTATTGATAGACACTGAAGCTTTCTTT
TRBJ1-1	TRBV18	.	.	CASSLDLNTEAFF	TGTGCCAGCTCACTTGACTTGAACACTGAAGCTTTCTTT
TRBJ1-3	TRBV3-1/TRBV3-2	.	.	CASSQRTLIPGNTIYF	TGTGCCAGCAGCCAGCGTACCCTCATTCCTGGAAACACCATATATTTT
TRBJ1-1	TRBV5-1	.	.	CASSLARNRINTEAFF	TGCGCCAGCAGCTTGGCCAGGAACAGGATAAACACTGAAGCTTTCTTT
TRBJ1-2	TRBV4-1	.	TRBD1	CASSQNRDSNYGYTF	TGCGCCAGCAGCCAAAACCGGGACAGTAACTATGGCTACACCTTC
TRBJ1-6	TRBV5-6	.	.	CASKNRSSYNSPLHF	TGTGCCAGCAAAAACAGGAGCTCCTATAATTCACCCCTCCACTTT
TRBJ2-7	TRBV7-2	.	.	CASSSSSYEQYF	TGTGCCAGCAGCTCTAGCTCCTACGAGCAGTACTTC
TRBJ2-7	TRBV5-1	.	TRBD1	CASSLEGGGYEQYF	TGCGCCAGCAGCTTGGAAGGGGGCGGGTACGAGCAGTACTTC
TRBJ2-7	TRBV7-9	.	.	CASSLDRDITYEQYF	TGTGCCAGCAGCTTAGATCGGGACATTACCTACGAGCAGTACTTC
TRBJ1-2	TRBV6-5	.	TRBD1	CASSATQGVYGYTF	TGTGCCAGCAGCGCAACACAGGGGGTCTATGGCTACACCTTC
TRBJ1-2	TRBV7-9	.	.	CASSPGGYVYTF	TGTGCCAGCAGCCCGGGAGGCTACGTCTACACCTTC
TRBJ2-7	TRBV7-3	.	TRBD1	CASSWTGMGEQYF	TGTGCCAGCAGCTGGACAGGGATGGGCGAGCAGTACTTC
TRBJ2-3	TRBV11-2	.	.	CASSLDPGWYSASTDTQYF	TGTGCCAGCAGCTTAGATCCGGGTTGGTACTCCGCTAGCACAGATACGCAGTATTTT
TRBJ1-4	TRBV5-4	.	.	CASSLGLIGREGVVNEKLFF	TGTGCCAGCAGCTTGGGGTTGATCGGCAGGGAAGGTGTTGTGAATGAAAAACTGTTTTTT
TRBJ2-6	TRBV4-2	.	.	CASSQDMSSGANVLTF	TGTGCCAGCAGCCAAGATATGAGCTCTGGGGCCAACGTCCTGACTTTC
TRBJ1-5	TRBV12-3/TRBV12-4	.	.	CASRLNSNQPQHF	TGTGCCAGCAGACTGAATAGCAATCAGCCCCAGCATTTT
TRBJ2-5	TRBV28	.	TRBD2	CASTPIGLAGQETQYF	TGTGCCAGCACCCCAATTGGACTAGCGGGGCAAGAGACCCAGTACTTC
TRBJ2-3	TRBV29-1	.	.	CSVEEGAGTFLDTQYF	TGCAGCGTTGAAGAAGGGGCGGGGACCTTCCTAGATACGCAGTATTTT
TRBJ1-6	TRBV2	.	.	CASSAGNNSPLHF	TGTGCCAGCAGTGCCGGGAATAATTCACCCCTCCACTTT
TRBJ1-1	TRBV7-9	.	.	CASSVLREIMNTEAFF	TGTGCCAGCAGCGTACTGCGGGAGATTATGAACACTGAAGCTTTCTTT
TRBJ1-5	TRBV7-3	.	.	CATQPPGIRVSNQPQHF	TGTGCCACCCAGCCCCCAGGGATAAGGGTTAGCAATCAGCCCCAGCATTTT
TRBJ2-2	TRBV27	few	TRBD1	CASSSLPGQGRTGELFF	TGTGCCAGCAGTTCCCTCCCGGGACAGGGTCGCACCGGGGAGCTGTTTTTT
TRBJ1-6	TRBV4-1	.	.	CASSQDRPGGNSPLHF	TGCGCCAGCAGCCAAGATCGTCCCGGCGGCAATTCACCCCTCCACTTT
TRBJ2-4	TRBV4-1	.	.	CASSQEPPTAGGKNIQYF	TGCGCCAGCAGCCAAGAACCCCCCACCGCCGGGGGCAAAAACATTCAGTACTTC
TRBJ2-1	TRBV1	once	.	CTSSHIPSGGACRNEQFF	TGCACCAGCAGCCATATACCTAGCGGGGGGGCCTGCCGCAATGAGCAGTTCTTC
TRBJ1-2	TRBV30	.	TRBD1	CAWSSGTGGGYTF	TGTGCCTGGAGTTCCGGGACAGGGGGAGGCTACACCTTC
TRBJ2-1	TRBV20-1	.	.	CSARDIHEQFF	TGCAGTGCTAGAGATATCCATGAGCAGTTCTTC
TRBJ1-1	TRBV5-4	once	.	CASSLGGGQITEAFF	TGTGCCAGCAGCTTGGGGGGCGGTCAAATCACTGAAGCTTTCTTT
TRBJ1-5	TRBV29-1	.	.	CSVGGGGNQPQHF	TGCAGCGTTGGCGGGGGGGGCAATCAGCCCCAGCATTTT
TRBJ2-1	TRBV5-4	.	TRBD1	CASSNRGQFYNEQFF	TGTGCCAGCAGTAACAGGGGGCAGTTCTACAATGAGCAGTTCTTC